This is a list of T cell receptor beta chains from one sample in a study of blood T cell repertoires in COVID-19. Generated by immunoSEQ multiplex PCR, the TCRdb table keeps only in-frame clones and is missing some. Among 250,000 or so clones listed, more than 85% were seen once. The sequencing input was PBMCs or T cells enriched from blood (not recorded which). The receptors were sampled from a man aged 40-49 years who had recovered from COVID-19. CDR3s include the opening cysteine and the closing phenylalanine or tryptophan. Each record gives: V gene, J gene, D gene, clone size, CDR3 DNA, CDR3 protein. D genes are given only for firm matches. Only some rows state a clone size, as once, few, many or a class for expanded clones.

TRBV11-3	TRBJ2-6	-	-	TGTGCCAGCAACCATGGGGCCCAGGGCTCTGGGGCCAACGTCCTGACTTTC	CASNHGAQGSGANVLTF
TRBV5-1	TRBJ2-1	TRBD1	-	TGCGCCAGCAGCTTGGCCGGGACAGGCGGTTCCAATGAGCAGTTCTTC	CASSLAGTGGSNEQFF
TRBV5-4	TRBJ2-7	TRBD1	-	TGTGCCAGCAGTTCGACAGGGTCCTACGAGCAGTACTTC	CASSSTGSYEQYF
TRBV7-3	TRBJ2-5	-	-	TGTGCCAGCAGCTTAGCGAGCCAAGAGACCCAGTACTTC	CASSLASQETQYF
TRBV18	TRBJ1-1	TRBD1	-	TGTGCCAGCTCACCTCGGGACAGAGACACTGAAGCTTTCTTT	CASSPRDRDTEAFF
TRBV19	TRBJ1-2	-	-	TGTGCCAGTAGTAAACAGGGTTATGGCTACACCTTC	CASSKQGYGYTF
TRBV24-1	TRBJ2-1	TRBD2	once	TGTGCCACCAGTGATTTAACTAGCGGGAATAATGAGCAGTTCTTC	CATSDLTSGNNEQFF
TRBV7-6	TRBJ2-3	TRBD1	-	TGTGCCAGCAGCTACAGGGGGGTTCACACAGATACGCAGTATTTT	CASSYRGVHTDTQYF
TRBV19	TRBJ1-1	TRBD1	-	TGTGCCAGTAGTAAGAATTGGCCGGGACAGGGGGCGCGGTACACTGAAGCTTTCTTT	CASSKNWPGQGARYTEAFF
TRBV5-6	TRBJ1-5	TRBD1	-	TGTGCCAGCAGCGCCCGACAGGGGGTAGGTCAGCCCCAGCATTTT	CASSARQGVGQPQHF
TRBV21-1	TRBJ1-5	-	-	TGTGCCAGCAGCAAAGGAGGCCGGCCTTCATGGGTATATAGCAATCAGCCCCAGCATTTT	CASSKGGRPSWVYSNQPQHF
TRBV19	TRBJ2-1	-	-	TGTGCCAGTAGTATAGAACTGCCCGTAAGGCGGATCCGGGAGCAGTTCTTC	CASSIELPVRRIREQFF
TRBV27	TRBJ2-7	-	-	TGTGCCAGCAGTTCCCGCCAGGGCTCCTACGAGCAGTACTTC	CASSSRQGSYEQYF
TRBV6-6	TRBJ2-2	-	-	TGTGCCAGCAGTCCCTACAACAGAGCCACAAACACCGGGGAGCTGTTTTTT	CASSPYNRATNTGELFF
TRBV18	TRBJ1-1	-	once	TGTGCCAGCTCATCTAAGACATCGAACACTGAAGCTTTCTTT	CASSSKTSNTEAFF
TRBV4-1	TRBJ1-1	TRBD1	-	TGCGCCAGCAGCCACACAGGGGCGACTGAAGCTTTCTTT	CASSHTGATEAFF
TRBV7-6	TRBJ1-1	TRBD1	-	TGTGCCAGCAGCCCGAGGACAGGGCATGCTTTCTTT	CASSPRTGHAFF
TRBV4-1	TRBJ1-6	-	-	TGCGCCAGCAGCCAAGATCGGAACAGGATCTTTTCACCCCTCCACTTT	CASSQDRNRIFSPLHF
TRBV5-4	TRBJ2-1	TRBD2	-	TGTGCCAGCAGCCGCGATAGACCGGGACTAGCGGGCAATGAGCAGTTCTTC	CASSRDRPGLAGNEQFF
TRBV5-4	TRBJ2-7	TRBD2	-	TGTGCCAGCAGCTTGGCGGGGGGGATCTACGAGCAGTACTTC	CASSLAGGIYEQYF
TRBV28	TRBJ1-4	-	-	TGTGCCAGCAGTGCCACCGGGAGTATAAGGCTGTTTTTT	CASSATGSIRLFF
TRBV7-9	TRBJ1-2	-	few	TGTGCCAGCAGCTACCGGACAGCTAACTATGGCTACACCTTC	CASSYRTANYGYTF
TRBV7-2	TRBJ1-1	TRBD1	few	TGTGCCAGCAGCTTAGGGGACAGGACCACTGAAGCTTTCTTT	CASSLGDRTTEAFF
TRBV24-1	TRBJ1-6	-	-	TGTGCCACCAGTGATATCCTCCGGGTCAATAATTCACCCCTCCACTTT	CATSDILRVNNSPLHF
TRBV7-3	TRBJ2-7	-	-	TGTGCCAGCAGCCCCCTTGGGGGGTACGAGCAGTACTTC	CASSPLGGYEQYF
TRBV3-1/TRBV3-2	TRBJ2-7	TRBD2	-	TGTGCCAGCAGCTCCCAAGGGACTAGGGGACCTACCTACGAGCAGTACTTC	CASSSQGTRGPTYEQYF
TRBV7-2	TRBJ2-2	TRBD2	-	TGTGCCAGCAGCTTGTCTAGCGGGAGTGGAACGAACACCGGGGAGCTGTTTTTT	CASSLSSGSGTNTGELFF
TRBV4-2	TRBJ1-2	-	-	TGTGCCAGCAGCCAAGATCGGGGTCGGGCCTATGGCTACACCTTC	CASSQDRGRAYGYTF
TRBV6-2/TRBV6-3	TRBJ1-1	TRBD1	-	TGTGCCAGCAGTTGGGACAGGGGCGTCCCTGAAGCTTTCTTT	CASSWDRGVPEAFF
TRBV28	TRBJ1-2	-	-	TGTGCCAGCAGTTTGAGGGCTACGACCTATGGCTACACCTTC	CASSLRATTYGYTF
TRBV7-3	TRBJ2-3	-	-	TGTGCCAGCAGCAAACAGGAAGGAGCCACAGATACGCAGTATTTT	CASSKQEGATDTQYF
TRBV27	TRBJ2-6	-	-	TGTGCCAGCAGTTCAGGGGTTTCTGGGGCCAACGTCCTGACTTTC	CASSSGVSGANVLTF
TRBV28	TRBJ1-5	-	-	TGTGCCAGCAGTTTTGAGAGCAATCAGCCCCAGCATTTT	CASSFESNQPQHF
TRBV4-3	TRBJ2-7	-	once	TGCGCCAGCAGCCAAGATAGGCGGGACTCTCCCTACGAGCAGTACTTC	CASSQDRRDSPYEQYF
TRBV9	TRBJ2-5	TRBD1	-	TGTGCCAGCAGCCCTCAGACAGGGGGTGGGGAGACCCAGTACTTC	CASSPQTGGGETQYF
TRBV6-5	TRBJ1-6	-	few	TGTGCCAGCAGTCGCCAGGTCTATAATTCACCCCTCCACTTT	CASSRQVYNSPLHF
TRBV11-2	TRBJ2-1	-	-	TGTGCCAGCAGCTTAGTATCCGAAATCGGTGAGCAGTTCTTC	CASSLVSEIGEQFF
TRBV28	TRBJ2-5	TRBD2	-	TGTGCCAGCAGTGAGGGGTGGCAGACCGGGGGGGAGACCCAGTACTTC	CASSEGWQTGGETQYF
TRBV7-9	TRBJ1-3	-	once	TGTGCCAGCAGCCACGAAAACAGGGTTACCTCTGGAAACACCATATATTTT	CASSHENRVTSGNTIYF
TRBV7-8	TRBJ2-2	-	-	TGTGCCAGCAGCCTCAGGCGGGGTTACTACGGGGAGCTGTTTTTT	CASSLRRGYYGELFF
TRBV7-2	TRBJ1-4	-	-	TGTGCCAGCAGCTACGGACAGCTTAGAAATGAAAAACTGTTTTTT	CASSYGQLRNEKLFF
TRBV7-9	TRBJ2-1	-	few	TGTGCCAGCAGCCAGACGACAGGACCCTACAATGAGCAGTTCTTC	CASSQTTGPYNEQFF
TRBV9	TRBJ2-2	-	-	TGTGCCAGCAGCCTACAGGGTAACACCGGGGAGCTGTTTTTT	CASSLQGNTGELFF
TRBV18	TRBJ1-2	-	-	TGTGCCAGCTCACCACTCGTGTCTGAAGGGGCCTATGGCTACACCTTC	CASSPLVSEGAYGYTF
TRBV5-5	TRBJ2-3	TRBD2	-	TGTGCCAGCAGCTTGGTAGGCGGGGGGGCCTTAGATACGCAGTATTTT	CASSLVGGGALDTQYF
TRBV27	TRBJ1-2	-	-	TGTGCCAGCAGTTTATCGACCCCGGGAGCTAACTATGGCTACACCTTC	CASSLSTPGANYGYTF